This note documents a single TCR beta chain sequence. This entry comes from a study of blood T cell repertoires in COVID-19. Study information: The United States, Italy and Spain provided the acute and convalescent COVID-19 samples. T cells, B-cell-depleted T cells, or PBMCs provided the cDNA or gDNA that served as material.

Original analysis: Reference gene primer amplification in the assay estimated nucleated cell counts. Using immunoSEQ multiplex PCR, the repertoire was profiled, and TCRdb retains in-frame clones only, with some absent. V and J calls and clone size are those listed in that table; D and trimming were worked out from the DNA. The data contain some 120,000 clones, 70% to 90% of them singletons. From germline, CDR1 is LNHDA and CDR2 SQIVND (reference sequence). The CDR3 runs 14 residues. V lost 5 bases to trimming and J lost 1 base, with 11 bases between them. Sequenced input: peripheral blood. The receptor comes from a woman in her sixties or seventies with acute or convalescent COVID-19. V and J are TRBV19 and TRBJ1-1; D not resolved. CDR3 loop: CASSPRSGNTEAFF. The CDR3, as DNA: TGTGCCAGTAGTCCTCGGTCGGGGAACACTGAAGCTTTCTTT.